This entry lists 20 T cell receptor beta chains sequenced from one sample in a study of patients and donors after allogeneic stem cell transplantation. Each CDR3 protein is one row after TCRdb ran MiXCR on the RT-PCR reads. The sample lists 100,000 to 120,000 distinct CDR3 sequences, approximately 35% occurring once. Sequenced material: blood, either unsorted or a sorted T cell fraction (not recorded which). The receptors here all came from a human donor who was either an allogeneic HSCT recipient or a stem cell or donor lymphocyte infusion donor (not recorded which). It is not recorded whose cells these are; they may come from a transplant donor.

This clonotype has only a few counts. This chain connects TRBV15 to TRBJ1-1; TRBD1 is a possible D gene (5 bases). Germline V gene lookup returns CDR1 LNHNV and CDR2 YYDKDF (reference sequence). The CDR3 is made up of 16 amino acids. V shed 1 base and J shed 0 bases, with 12 bases lying between them. CDR3 in amino acids: CATSRGDLKMNTEAFF. The CDR3 region has the DNA TGTGCCACCAGCAGAGGGGACCTGAAAATGAACACTGAAGCTTTCTTT.

In DNA form, the CDR3 reads TGCAGTGCTAGATTCCGGAATGAGCAGTTCTTC. It is translated as CSARFRNEQFF. This chain links TRBV20-1 with TRBJ2-1; D unclear. Trimming cost V 2 bases and J 7 bases, with 6 bases left between them. The CDR3 is 11 residues long. Germline CDR1 is DFQATT and CDR2 is SNEGSKA (reference sequence).

The chain has TRBV4-2 and TRBJ2-5; weak D call: TRBD2 (6 bases). The germline V and J ends were trimmed by 1 base and 5 bases, with 17 bases remaining between them. CDR3 length equals 16 residues. CDR1 is LGHNA, CDR2 YNFKEQ, per germline. DNA of the CDR3: TGTGCCAGCAGCCAAGCCCTAGCGCCGTTATTTGAGACCCAGTACTTC. This translates into CASSQALAPLFETQYF.

This clonotype was seen a handful of times. The rearrangement joins TRBV30 to TRBJ1-2; D might be TRBD1 (5 bases). The CDR3 contains 10 residues. CDR1 is GTSNPN and CDR2 is SVGIG in the germline V gene (reference sequence). Trimming removed 5 bases at V and 5 bases at J, with 6 bases between. The CDR3 nucleotides are TGTGCCTGGGGGACTTATGGCTACACCTTC. It yields the protein CAWGTYGYTF.

This clonotype appeared a few times. The genes are TRBV5-1 and TRBJ2-3; possible D gene TRBD2, 7 bases. Trimming left V 7 bases short and J 4 bases short, with 16 bases between. The CDR3 runs to 14 residues. Germline CDR1 reads SGHRS; CDR2 reads YFSETQ. CDR3 loop: CASRTGGAADTQYF. The CDR3 coding sequence is TGCGCCAGCCGGACTGGGGGGGCGGCAGATACGCAGTATTTT.

The chain joins TRBV19 to TRBJ1-2, with D unresolved. The CDR3 consists of 11 residues. V lost 6 bases and J lost 3, with 5 bases in between. Germline CDR1 reads LNHDA; CDR2 reads SQIVND (reference sequence). CDR3 sequence reads: CASRDHYGYTF. The CDR3, as DNA: TGTGCCAGTAGAGACCACTATGGCTACACCTTC.

This clonotype was picked up a small number of times. The V call is TRBV4-3, the J call TRBJ1-1; D remains ambiguous. Germline CDR1 LGHNA, CDR2 YSLEER. This CDR3 is 14 amino acids long. V shed 0 bases and J shed 5 bases, with 10 bases lying between them. CDR3 in amino acids: CASSQDLGNTEAFF. The CDR3 coding sequence is TGCGCCAGCAGCCAAGATCTGGGAAATACTGAAGCTTTCTTT.

This clonotype appeared a few times. The chain uses TRBV12-3 or TRBV12-4 and TRBJ2-2, with 7 bases fitting TRBD2. This CDR3 spans 15 amino acids. The junction had 2 bases not matched to a gene; V was cut back by 3 bases and J by 1 base. The CDR3 loop reads CASSFRGRNTGELFF. The CDR3 DNA reads as TGTGCCAGCAGTTTTCGCGGGAGGAACACCGGGGAGCTGTTTTTT.

The J gene is TRBJ2-7, the V gene TRBV6-2 or TRBV6-3; no firm D call. The CDR3 is made up of 12 amino acids. CDR1 is MNHEY and CDR2 is SVGEGT in the germline V gene. The V end lost 0 bases, the J end lost 7 bases, and 7 bases lay between the germline ends. In nucleotides, the CDR3 is TGTGCCAGCAGTTACTCCATTACAGAGCAGTACTTC. Protein product: CASSYSITEQYF.

This clonotype was counted only a few times. V is TRBV5-1 and J is TRBJ2-3; TRBD2 aligns across 12 bases. V trimming: 4 bases; J trimming: 2 bases; junction bases outside the gene matches: 8. The CDR3 runs 17 residues. Germline loops: CDR1 SGHRS, CDR2 YFSETQ. As DNA, the CDR3 is TGCGCCAGCAGCCTCCCCGGACTAGCGGGAAACACAGATACGCAGTATTTT. Translated: CASSLPGLAGNTDTQYF.

Only a few counts were recorded for this clonotype. The chain carries TRBV21-1 and TRBJ1-2; the tabulated D call, TRBD1, remains unverified against the DNA. TRBV21-1 is described as a pseudogene. This CDR3 comprises 13 residues. CDR3 DNA: TGTGCCAGCCGACTCCATGGCAGGGCTGGCTACACCTTC. This codes for CASRLHGRAGYTF.

This clonotype was counted only a few times. The chain uses TRBV7-9 and TRBJ2-2; weak D call: TRBD1 (5 bases). The CDR3 length is 16 residues. The germline gives CDR1 SEHNR, CDR2 FQNEAQ (reference sequence). V was trimmed by 3 bases and J by 6 bases, leaving 17 bases between them. CDR3 DNA: TGTGCCAGCAGCTTTTGGGGCCCGCGAAGACCCGGGGAGCTGTTTTTT. Residues: CASSFWGPRRPGELFF.

The chain recombines TRBV12-3 or TRBV12-4 with TRBJ1-1; D remains ambiguous. The CDR3 spans 13 residues. With 8 bases removed from V and 3 bases from J, the gap between germline ends came to 13 bases. The CDR3 region has the DNA TGTGCCAGCGTTGATAGTGGGGACACTGAAGCTTTCTTT. It translates to CASVDSGDTEAFF.

This clonotype came up many times. The V and J genes are TRBV28 and TRBJ1-3; no definite D call. The CDR3 is 13 residues long. CDR1 is MDHEN and CDR2 is SYDVKM in the germline V gene. The germline V and J ends were trimmed by 3 bases and 3 bases, with 6 bases remaining between them. The CDR3 DNA reads as TGTGCCAGCAGTTTGAGGAGTGGAAACACCATATATTTT. Amino acid sequence: CASSLRSGNTIYF.

This rearrangement joins TRBV12-3 or TRBV12-4 to TRBJ2-1; D perhaps matches TRBD1 (5 bases). The CDR3 covers 12 residues. V was trimmed by 6 bases and J by 10 bases, leaving 13 bases between them. Here the CDR3 reads CASRDIFREQFF. The CDR3 DNA is TGTGCCAGCAGGGACATCTTTCGCGAGCAGTTCTTC.

The chain joins TRBV20-1 to TRBJ1-1; D not resolved. Germline CDR1 and CDR2: DFQATT and SNEGSKA (reference sequence). V was trimmed by 2 bases and J by 5 bases, leaving 6 bases between them. CDR3 length: 11 residues. The CDR3 is CSARQATEAFF. CDR3 DNA: TGCAGTGCTAGACAGGCTACTGAAGCTTTCTTT.

The gene calls are TRBV24-1 and TRBJ1-5; no firm D call. V lost 5 bases, J lost 0 bases, and 7 bases lay in between. Germline V gives CDR1 KGHDR, CDR2 SFDVKD. The length of the CDR3 is 14 residues. This CDR3 is CATSVRGSNQPQHF. DNA for the CDR3: TGTGCCACCAGTGTACGCGGTAGCAATCAGCCCCAGCATTTT.

This clonotype came up a few times. The CDR3 is CASSSPRGGVNTGELFF. The DNA of the CDR3 is TGTGCCAGCAGTTCTCCCCGAGGGGGAGTTAACACCGGGGAGCTGTTTTTT. V gene TRBV6-2 or TRBV6-3 combines with J gene TRBJ2-2; perhaps TRBD1 as D (6 bases). The V gene's germline CDR1 is MNHEY and CDR2 SVGEGT. With 4 bases removed from V and 2 bases from J, the gap between germline ends came to 17 bases. The CDR3 has 17 residues.

This clonotype came up a few times. This chain connects TRBV12-3 or TRBV12-4 to TRBJ1-3; perhaps TRBD1 as D (5 bases). The germline V and J ends were trimmed by 11 bases and 4 bases, with 18 bases remaining between them. This CDR3 is built from 14 residues. CDR3 bases: TGTGCCTCGTCGGATCAGGGTGGCGGAAACACCATATATTTT. The encoded protein is CASSDQGGGNTIYF.

The chain carries TRBV6-6 and TRBJ1-3; the match to TRBD1 covers 7 bases. This CDR3 contains 17 residues. With V trimmed by 1 base and J by 2 bases, 8 bases remained unmatched. Germline V lookup: CDR1 MNHNY, CDR2 SVGAGI (reference sequence). CDR3 sequence: CASSYLLYDRAGNTIYF. DNA for the CDR3: TGTGCCAGCAGTTACTTACTCTACGACAGGGCTGGAAACACCATATATTTT.